Listed here are 7 T cell receptor beta chains from one sample, sequenced in a study of blood T cell repertoires in COVID-19. Profiled with immunoSEQ multiplex PCR; TCRdb holds only in-frame clones, not every one. The data show around 100,000 clones, around 84% seen once. Sequenced material: peripheral blood. The receptors originated from a man aged 35-49 years with acute or convalescent COVID-19.

The chain uses TRBV6-5 and TRBJ1-5; TRBD1 matches 8 bases. The CDR3 runs to 13 residues. CDR1 and CDR2 from the germline V gene are MNHEY and SVGAGI. The V and J ends lost 8 bases and 0 bases, in that order; junction bases with no gene match: 0. CDR3 in amino acids: CASGQGSNQPQHF. The CDR3 coding sequence is TGTGCCAGCGGACAGGGTAGCAATCAGCCCCAGCATTTT.

This clone was seen ten or more times. The V and J genes are TRBV28 and TRBJ2-5, with D uncertain. This CDR3 spans 13 amino acids. Germline CDR1 is MDHEN and CDR2 is SYDVKM. V was cut by 5 bases and J by 5 bases, with 12 bases left in between. CDR3 sequence reads: CASSPTQRETQYF. DNA for the CDR3: TGTGCCAGCAGTCCAACCCAGAGGGAGACCCAGTACTTC.

The chain uses TRBV29-1 and TRBJ1-2; TRBD1 matches at 7 bases. V was clipped by 6 bases and J by 3 bases; unmatched bases: 10. This CDR3 is built from 14 residues. Per the germline V gene, CDR1 is SQVTM and CDR2 is ANQGSEA. CDR3: CSVTDTGTDYGYTF. CDR3 nucleotide sequence: TGCAGCGTCACCGATACCGGGACAGACTATGGCTACACCTTC.

The V and J genes are TRBV2 and TRBJ1-1; D ambiguous. Germline CDR1 SNHLY, CDR2 FYNNEI. Trimming took off 3 bases at V and 1 base at J, with 9 bases between the two ends. The CDR3 loop spans 14 amino acids. In DNA form, the CDR3 reads TGTGCCAGCAGTGACCAGGTCAGGAACACTGAAGCTTTCTTT. Protein product: CASSDQVRNTEAFF.

V is TRBV6-1 and J is TRBJ2-3; possibly TRBD2 for D (5 bases). CDR1 and CDR2 (germline): MNHNS, SASEGT. Trimming stripped 2 bases from V and 12 bases from J, with 15 bases between. This CDR3 has 13 amino acids. CDR3 residues: CASSEKRLTSQYF. Here the CDR3 DNA reads TGTGCCAGCAGTGAAAAGCGGCTCACCAGCCAGTATTTT.

The chain has TRBV3-1 (or the pseudogene TRBV3-2) and TRBJ1-4; 11 bases are a match to TRBD1. The CDR3 is 19 amino acids. With 4 bases clipped from V and 7 bases from J, the junction kept 17 bases outside the gene matches. Germline loops: CDR1 LGHDT, CDR2 YNNKEL (reference sequence). The CDR3 region is CASSRIPPDRGRGFEKLFF. The CDR3 region has the DNA TGTGCCAGCAGCCGAATACCTCCGGACAGGGGGCGCGGCTTTGAAAAACTGTTTTTT.

This sequence joins TRBV28 and TRBJ1-5; D is ambiguous. The CDR3 is 13 amino acids. V lost 1 base, J lost 3 bases, and 4 bases lay in between. The germline CDR1 and CDR2 sequences are MDHEN and SYDVKM. The CDR3 sequence is CASSLFLNQPQHF. As DNA, the CDR3 is TGTGCCAGCAGTTTATTCCTCAATCAGCCCCAGCATTTT.